This paragraph reports one T cell receptor (beta chain). The antigen remains undetermined. The authors loaded 200 ng DNA, about 30,000 T cell genomes, into sorted-subset replicate PCRs. Sequencing was performed with immunoSEQ multiplex PCR; in TCRdb, only in-frame clones are kept and a portion is missing. The repertoire has about 1 million clones, more than 60% of them found once; the top ten carry about 1.5%. This entry belongs to a study of shared clonotypes between healthy human individuals. The overall study: Participating donors consisted of a couple of women and a few men aged 18 to 49. Study-wide findings and caveats: Non-shared clonotypes showed lower generation probabilities than clonotypes common to all four donors.

Germline V lookup: CDR1 MDHEN, CDR2 SYDVKM. This CDR3 contains 16 residues. J lost 2 bases, V lost 4 bases, and 11 bases had no gene match. The sequence was obtained from a man aged 18 to 30 in good health. The sequencing input was memory CD4+ T cells sorted from blood. Specified subset: CD45RA-negative fraction. The rearrangement uses TRBV28 and TRBJ2-7, with 7 bases matching TRBD1. The CDR3 here is CASSSTSGTAPYEQYF. CDR3 bases: TGTGCCAGCAGTTCCACCTCCGGGACAGCTCCCTACGAGCAGTACTTC.